This T cell receptor (beta chain) came from a study of naive and memory T cell subsets. Germline V gene lookup returns CDR1 SGHNT and CDR2 YYREEE (reference sequence). This CDR3 has 15 residues. V was pared by 2 bases and J by 4 bases, with 4 bases of the junction left unmatched. An equimolar mix of two oligonucleotides served as the beta constant-region primer for TRBC1 and TRBC2. Nested alpha and beta constant-region primers with the SP2 primer drove four PCR rounds on ligated cDNA. TCRdb ran MiXCR on the UMI-ligation and nested PCR reads and lists one entry per CDR3 protein. This sample has approximately 140,000 distinct CDR3 sequences, with roughly 23% found just once. Turning to this clonotype: Its matching antigen is unknown.

Cells stained for CD3, CD4, CD8, CD45RA, CD27 and viability were sorted into four CD45RA/CD27 subsets. Findings and limits, study-wide: Possibly reflecting memory cells re-expressing CD45RA, a few larger clonotypes occurred in naive repertoires, especially CD8. Over 90% of naive TCR sequences appeared only once, unlike memory subsets. TCR abundance followed a power law differing between naive and memory subsets. From naive to CM, EM and EMRA, diversity decreased and Gini increased.

The chain joins TRBV5-4 to TRBJ2-5; 11 bases line up with TRBD2. Source material: naive CD4+ T cells from blood. This clonotype was obtained from a human donor in good health. The CDR3, as DNA: TGTGCCAGCAGCTTACTAGCGGGAGTAGGAGAGACCCAGTACTTC. This codes for CASSLLAGVGETQYF. The full variable domain, rest sourced from reference TRBV5-4 and TRBJ2-5, is ETGVTQSPTHLIKTRGQQVTLRCSSQSGHNTVSWYQQALGQGPQFIFQYYREEENGRGNFPPRFSGLQFPNYSSELNVNALELDDSALYLCASSLLAGVGETQYFGPGTRLLVL.